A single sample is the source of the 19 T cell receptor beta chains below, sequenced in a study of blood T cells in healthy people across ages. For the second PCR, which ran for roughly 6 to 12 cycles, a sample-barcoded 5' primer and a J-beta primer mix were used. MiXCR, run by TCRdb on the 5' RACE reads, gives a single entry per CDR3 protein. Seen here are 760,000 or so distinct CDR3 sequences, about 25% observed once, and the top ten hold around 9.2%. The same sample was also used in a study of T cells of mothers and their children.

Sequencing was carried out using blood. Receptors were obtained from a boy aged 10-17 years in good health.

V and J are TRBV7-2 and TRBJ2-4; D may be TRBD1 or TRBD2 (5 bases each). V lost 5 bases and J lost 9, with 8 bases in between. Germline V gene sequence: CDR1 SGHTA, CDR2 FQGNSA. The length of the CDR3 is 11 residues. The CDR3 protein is CASSPGAIQYF. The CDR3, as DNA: TGTGCCAGCAGCCCCGGGGCCATTCAGTACTTC.

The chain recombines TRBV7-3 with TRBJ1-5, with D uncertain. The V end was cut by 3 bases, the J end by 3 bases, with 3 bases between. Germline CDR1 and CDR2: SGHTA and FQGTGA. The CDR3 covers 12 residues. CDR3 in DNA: TGTGCCAGCAGCTTTATCAATCAGCCCCAGCATTTT. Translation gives CASSFINQPQHF.

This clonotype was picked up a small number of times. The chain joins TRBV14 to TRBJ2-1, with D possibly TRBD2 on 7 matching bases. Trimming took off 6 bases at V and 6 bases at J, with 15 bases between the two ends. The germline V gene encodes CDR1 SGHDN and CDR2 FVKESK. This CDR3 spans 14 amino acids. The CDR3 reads CASRPWGGGNEQFF. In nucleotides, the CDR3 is TGTGCCAGCAGACCCTGGGGGGGCGGCAATGAGCAGTTCTTC.

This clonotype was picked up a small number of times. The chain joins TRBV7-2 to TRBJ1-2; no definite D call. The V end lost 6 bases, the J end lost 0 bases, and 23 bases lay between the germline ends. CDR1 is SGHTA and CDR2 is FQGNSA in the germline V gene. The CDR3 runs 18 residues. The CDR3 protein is CASRPPSTVILANYGYTF. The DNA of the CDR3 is TGTGCCAGCAGGCCCCCATCTACAGTGATTCTAGCTAACTATGGCTACACCTTC.

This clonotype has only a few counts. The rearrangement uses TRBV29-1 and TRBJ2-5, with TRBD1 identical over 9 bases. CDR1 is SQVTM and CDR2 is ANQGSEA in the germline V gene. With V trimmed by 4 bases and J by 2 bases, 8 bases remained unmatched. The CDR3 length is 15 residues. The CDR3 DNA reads TGCAGCGTTGGAGGGACAGGGACGGGGCAAGAGACCCAGTACTTC. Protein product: CSVGGTGTGQETQYF.

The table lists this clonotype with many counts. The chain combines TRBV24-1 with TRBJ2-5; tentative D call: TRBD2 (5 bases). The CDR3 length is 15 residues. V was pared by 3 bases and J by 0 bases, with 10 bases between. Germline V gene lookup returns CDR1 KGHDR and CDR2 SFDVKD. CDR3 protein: CATSDAGGYQETQYF. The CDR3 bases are TGTGCCACCAGTGATGCCGGCGGGTACCAAGAGACCCAGTACTTC.

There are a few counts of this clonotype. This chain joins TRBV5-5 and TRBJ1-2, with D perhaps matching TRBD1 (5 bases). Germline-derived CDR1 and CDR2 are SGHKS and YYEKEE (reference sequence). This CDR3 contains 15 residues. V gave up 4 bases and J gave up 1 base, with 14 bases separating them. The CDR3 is CASSAGSGLNYGYTF. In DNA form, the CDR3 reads TGTGCCAGCAGCGCCGGGTCGGGGCTTAACTATGGCTACACCTTC.

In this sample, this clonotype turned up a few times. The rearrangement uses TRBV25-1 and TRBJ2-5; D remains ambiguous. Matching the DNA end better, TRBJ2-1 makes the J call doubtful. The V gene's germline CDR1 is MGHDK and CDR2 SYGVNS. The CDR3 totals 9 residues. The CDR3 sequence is CASGNQQFF. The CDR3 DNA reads TGTGCCAGCGGAAACCAGCAGTTCTTC.

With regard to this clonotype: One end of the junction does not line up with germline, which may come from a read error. CDR3 nucleotide sequence: TGTGCCGGCAGTACTTACGAGCAGTACTTC. Its protein is CAGSTYEQYF. This chain connects TRBV27 to TRBJ2-7; D unclear. Germline CDR1 reads MNHEY; CDR2 reads SMNVEV (reference sequence). CDR3 length equals 10 residues.

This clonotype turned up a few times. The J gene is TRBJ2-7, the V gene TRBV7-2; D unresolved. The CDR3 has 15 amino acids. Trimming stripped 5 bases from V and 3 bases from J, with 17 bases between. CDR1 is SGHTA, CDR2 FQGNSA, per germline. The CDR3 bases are TGTGCCAGCAGCCCAGACCCACAGCTAGGCTACGAGCAGTACTTC. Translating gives CASSPDPQLGYEQYF. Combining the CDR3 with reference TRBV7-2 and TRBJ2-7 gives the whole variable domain GAGVSQSPSNKVTEKGKDVELRCDPISGHTALYWYRQSLGQGLEFLIYFQGNSAPDKSGLPSDRFSAERTGGSVSTLTIQRTQQEDSAVYLCASSPDPQLGYEQYFGPGTRLTVT.

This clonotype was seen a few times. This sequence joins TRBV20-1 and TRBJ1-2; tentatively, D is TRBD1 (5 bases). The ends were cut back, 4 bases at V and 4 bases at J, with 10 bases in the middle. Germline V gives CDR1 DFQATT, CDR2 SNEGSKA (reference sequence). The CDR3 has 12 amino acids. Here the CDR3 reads CSATDSGYGYTF. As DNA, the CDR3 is TGCAGTGCTACAGACAGCGGCTATGGCTACACCTTC.

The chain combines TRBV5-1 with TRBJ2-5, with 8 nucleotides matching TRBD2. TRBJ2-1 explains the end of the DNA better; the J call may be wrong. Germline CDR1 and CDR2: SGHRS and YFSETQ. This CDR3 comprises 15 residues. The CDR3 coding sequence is TGCGCCAGCAGCACGGAGCGGGGGTCCCTCAATGAGCAGTTCTTC. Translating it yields CASSTERGSLNEQFF.

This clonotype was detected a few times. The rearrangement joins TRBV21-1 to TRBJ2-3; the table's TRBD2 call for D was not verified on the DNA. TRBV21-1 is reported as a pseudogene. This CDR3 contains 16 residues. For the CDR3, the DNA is TGTGCCAGCAGCAAAGTGCGTAGCGAGGTCGCAGATACGCAGTATTTT. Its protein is CASSKVRSEVADTQYF.

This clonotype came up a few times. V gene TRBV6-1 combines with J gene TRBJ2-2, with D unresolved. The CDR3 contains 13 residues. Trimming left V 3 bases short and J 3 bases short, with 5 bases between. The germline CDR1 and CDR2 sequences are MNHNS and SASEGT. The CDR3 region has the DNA TGTGCCAGCAGTGACCTATACACCGGGGAGCTGTTTTTT. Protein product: CASSDLYTGELFF.

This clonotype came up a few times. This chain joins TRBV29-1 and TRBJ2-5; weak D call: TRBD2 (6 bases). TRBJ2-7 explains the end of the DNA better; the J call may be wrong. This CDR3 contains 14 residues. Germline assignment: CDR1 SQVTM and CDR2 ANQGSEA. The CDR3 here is CSVGRRGQPYEQYF. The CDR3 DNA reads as TGCAGCGTTGGGAGGAGGGGCCAACCCTACGAGCAGTACTTC.

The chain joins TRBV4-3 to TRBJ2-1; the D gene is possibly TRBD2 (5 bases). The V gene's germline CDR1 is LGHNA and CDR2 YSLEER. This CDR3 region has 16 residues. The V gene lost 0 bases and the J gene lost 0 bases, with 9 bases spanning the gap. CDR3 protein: CASSQDRRDSYNEQFF. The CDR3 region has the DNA TGCGCCAGCAGCCAAGATCGTCGGGACTCCTACAATGAGCAGTTCTTC.

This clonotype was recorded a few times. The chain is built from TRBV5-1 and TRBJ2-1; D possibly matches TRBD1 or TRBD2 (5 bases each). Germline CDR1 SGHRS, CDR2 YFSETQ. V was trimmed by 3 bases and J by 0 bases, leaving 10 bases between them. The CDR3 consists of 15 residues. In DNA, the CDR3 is TGCGCCAGCAGCTATTCAGGGACCTCCTACAATGAGCAGTTCTTC. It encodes CASSYSGTSYNEQFF.

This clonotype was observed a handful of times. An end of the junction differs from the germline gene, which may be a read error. The CDR3 coding sequence is TGTGCCAGCAGCTCTAGCGGGGACCAAGAGACCCAGTGCTTC. Protein sequence: CASSSSGDQETQCF. This chain uses TRBV7-9 with TRBJ2-5; 9 positions match TRBD2. CDR1 SEHNR and CDR2 FQNEAQ come from the germline V gene (reference sequence). This CDR3 contains 14 residues.

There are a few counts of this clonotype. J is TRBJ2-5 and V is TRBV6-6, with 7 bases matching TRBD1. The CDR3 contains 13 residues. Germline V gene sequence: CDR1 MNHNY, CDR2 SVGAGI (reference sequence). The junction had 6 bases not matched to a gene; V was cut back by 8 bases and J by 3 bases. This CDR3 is CASHRDSEETQYF. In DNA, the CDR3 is TGTGCCAGCCACCGGGACAGCGAAGAGACCCAGTACTTC.